Following are 16 T cell receptor beta chains from one sample sequenced in a study of glioma-infiltrating T cells after dendritic cell vaccination. The method was immunoSEQ multiplex PCR; TCRdb's version includes in-frame clones alone and lacks a portion of them. The sample includes roughly 38,000 clones, approximately 82% of them seen just once. The sample in question was blood, obtained before dendritic cell vaccination. These receptors were obtained from a human donor with glioblastoma.

The chain links TRBV19 to TRBJ1-6; 9 bases are shared with TRBD1. J lost 8 bases, V lost 1 base, and 3 bases had no gene match. The CDR3 runs to 15 residues. Germline CDR1 and CDR2: LNHDA and SQIVND (reference sequence). CDR3 residues: CASSIAGTGYSPLHF. CDR3 nucleotide sequence: TGTGCCAGTAGTATAGCCGGGACAGGGTATTCACCCCTCCACTTT.

This clone came up a few times. The gene calls are TRBV7-3 and TRBJ2-3, with D tentatively TRBD2 (6 bases). CDR3 length: 15 amino acids. Trimming took off 2 bases at V and 1 base at J, with 10 bases between the two ends. Germline values: CDR1 SGHTA, CDR2 FQGTGA. CDR3 sequence (DNA): TGTGCCAGCAGCTTAGCGGGAACCCGCACAGATACGCAGTATTTT. It translates to CASSLAGTRTDTQYF.

The rearrangement uses TRBV19 and TRBJ1-6; D possibly corresponds to TRBD1 (5 bases). V dropped 1 base and J dropped 10 bases, with 11 bases sitting between them. CDR3 length equals 14 residues. The germline CDR1 and CDR2 sequences are LNHDA and SQIVND (reference sequence). CDR3 region: CASSIALTVSPLHF. As DNA, the CDR3 is TGTGCCAGTAGTATAGCCCTGACAGTATCACCCCTCCACTTT.

The sample holds a few counts of this clone. This chain connects TRBV6-5 to TRBJ2-5; 9 bases are a match to TRBD1. The J call may be faulty, since TRBJ2-7 better matches the DNA end. Germline V gene lookup returns CDR1 MNHEY and CDR2 SVGAGI. The CDR3 has 14 residues. Here the CDR3 reads CASSSGTGYDEQYF. CDR3 nucleotides: TGTGCCAGCAGTTCGGGGACAGGGTATGACGAGCAGTACTTC.

This clone was found a few times. The junction does not match germline at one end; this may be a read error. The sample contains more than one DNA sequence encoding this CDR3. This chain joins TRBV6-5 and TRBJ1-6; D remains ambiguous. Per germline, CDR1 MNHEY and CDR2 SVGAGI. The CDR3 spans 16 residues. The DNA of the CDR3 is TGTGCCAGCAGTTACGGTTTTAGTACAGTAAATTCCCCCCTCCACTTT. Translation: CASSYGFSTVNSPLHF.

This clone turned up a few times. The V call is TRBV11-2, the J call TRBJ2-5, with 7 nucleotides matching TRBD2. V shed 5 bases, J shed 1 base, and the junction held 4 bases outside the gene matches. In germline, CDR1 is SGHAT, CDR2 FQNNGV. The CDR3 contains 14 residues. CDR3 DNA sequence: TGTGCCAGCAGCGCCAGCGGGGTCCAAGAGACCCAGTACTTC. Translation: CASSASGVQETQYF. The complete variable domain, with remaining parts taken from reference TRBV11-2 and TRBJ2-5, reads EAGVAQSPRYKIIEKRQSVAFWCNPISGHATLYWYQQILGQGPKLLIQFQNNGVVDDSQLPKDRFSAERLKGVDSTLKIQPAKLEDSAVYLCASSASGVQETQYFGPGTRLLVL.

The chain links TRBV6-1 to TRBJ2-7; D possibly corresponds to TRBD2 (5 bases). The V gene lost 6 bases and the J gene lost 7 bases, with 22 bases spanning the gap. The CDR3 extends over 15 amino acids. Looked up from germline, CDR1 is MNHNS and CDR2 is SASEGT. This chain's CDR3 is CASRTSYQNTGEQYF. The CDR3, as DNA: TGTGCCAGCAGAACGTCCTACCAGAACACGGGGGAGCAGTACTTC.

The chain uses TRBV9 and TRBJ1-3; tentative D call: TRBD1 (6 bases). Between the trimmed V and J ends, which lost 3 bases and 0 bases, there was a span of 10 bases. The CDR3 loop spans 15 amino acids. Germline lookup yields CDR1 SGDLS and CDR2 YYNGEE. The DNA of the CDR3 is TGTGCCAGCAGCGCCACAGGGAGCTCTGGAAACACCATATATTTT. Residues: CASSATGSSGNTIYF.

This chain uses TRBV9 with TRBJ1-3, with TRBD1 as a possible D gene (5 bases). This CDR3 is built from 17 residues. V dropped 2 bases and J dropped 0 bases, with 15 bases sitting between them. CDR1 is SGDLS, CDR2 YYNGEE, per germline. CDR3 bases: TGTGCCAGCAGCGTGCGGGGGTGGACAAGCTCTGGAAACACCATATATTTT. As protein: CASSVRGWTSSGNTIYF.

V and J are TRBV5-1 and TRBJ1-6, with 11 bases lining up with TRBD1. Germline CDR1 SGHRS, CDR2 YFSETQ. V was clipped by 5 bases and J by 8 bases; unmatched bases: 3. CDR3 length: 14 residues. CDR3 nucleotide sequence: TGCGCCAGCAGGACGGGACAGGGGGATTCACCCCTCCACTTT. Translating gives CASRTGQGDSPLHF.

The gene calls are TRBV2 and TRBJ1-4; D may be TRBD1 (6 bases). V lost 8 bases, J lost 8 bases, and 18 bases lay in between. The germline V gene has CDR1 SNHLY and CDR2 FYNNEI. CDR3 length equals 14 residues. The CDR3 DNA is TGTGCCAGCCACCGGGGGGGGGCGAAAGAAAAACTGTTTTTT. Translating gives CASHRGGAKEKLFF.

The V and J genes are TRBV25-1 and TRBJ2-7, with D possibly being TRBD2 (7 bases). V was shortened by 5 bases and J by 1 base, with 12 bases between the two germline ends. Germline V lookup: CDR1 MGHDK, CDR2 SYGVNS. This CDR3 spans 14 amino acids. CDR3 DNA sequence: TGTGCCAGCAGTCAAGGGGGGGGATCCTACGAGCAGTACTTC. Its protein product is CASSQGGGSYEQYF.

This chain joins TRBV9 and TRBJ1-4; 9 bases align to TRBD1. Losses at the gene ends were 3 bases for V and 11 bases for J; bases not matched to a gene: 8. Germline CDR1 SGDLS, CDR2 YYNGEE. The CDR3 extends over 14 amino acids. The CDR3 region is CASSATGGAGKLFF. The CDR3, as DNA: TGTGCCAGCAGCGCAACAGGGGGCGCGGGGAAACTGTTTTTT.

The chain uses TRBV13 and TRBJ2-3; 8 positions agree with TRBD2. This CDR3 has 15 residues. With 1 base clipped from V and 11 bases from J, the junction kept 11 bases outside the gene matches. Germline-derived CDR1 and CDR2 are PRHDT and FYEKMQ (reference sequence). DNA of the CDR3: TGTGCCAGCAGCTTAGTAGTGAGCGGGGGACGGGAGCAGTATTTT. Translation gives CASSLVVSGGREQYF.

The chain employs TRBV13 and TRBJ2-3, with D hard to call. The V gene lost 0 bases and the J gene lost 6 bases, with 16 bases spanning the gap. Germline-derived CDR1 and CDR2 are PRHDT and FYEKMQ (reference sequence). This CDR3 has 16 amino acids. The DNA for the CDR3 is TGTGCCAGCAGCTTAGGGGCCCTCTTAGCCTCGGATACGCAGTATTTT. The encoded protein is CASSLGALLASDTQYF.

This chain links TRBV7-9 with TRBJ2-1; no firm D call. Trimming shortened V by 0 bases and J by 4 bases, and 7 bases separated the two germline ends. CDR3 length: 14 residues. Germline lookup yields CDR1 SEHNR and CDR2 FQNEAQ (reference sequence). The CDR3 spells CASSLADNYNEQFF. The DNA for the CDR3 is TGTGCCAGCAGCTTAGCTGACAATTACAATGAGCAGTTCTTC.